Listed below are T cell receptor beta chains from one sample, sequenced in a study of cytomegalovirus exposure and HLA in healthy donors. Assay: immunoSEQ multiplex PCR; the TCRdb copy retains only in-frame clones and omits some. The data hold some 250,000 clones, with about 80% observed a single time. Specimen: PBMCs. The receptor set was obtained from a woman aged 35 to 49 in good health and CMV-seropositive. The CDR3 runs from the conserved cysteine through the conserved F or W. D genes are given only for firm matches. Not all rows give a size; the values are once, few, many and, for expanded clones, a class.

NA | TRBD2 | TRBJ2-5 | TRBV10-1 | CASSEIAGQWETQYF | TGCGCCAGCAGTGAAATAGCGGGTCAGTGGGAGACCCAGTACTTC
NA | NA | TRBJ1-5 | TRBV2 | CASCYRDSNQPQHF | TGTGCCAGCTGCTACAGGGATAGCAATCAGCCCCAGCATTTT
NA | NA | TRBJ2-7 | TRBV6-5 | CASKEGPSYEQYF | TGTGCCAGCAAGGAGGGCCCCTCCTACGAGCAGTACTTC
NA | NA | TRBJ1-1 | TRBV6-1 | CASRQTGTEAFF | TGTGCCAGCAGACAAACGGGTACTGAAGCTTTCTTT
NA | TRBD1 | TRBJ1-5 | TRBV15 | CATSRGRDRGGQPQHF | TGTGCCACCAGCAGAGGCCGGGACAGGGGTGGTCAGCCCCAGCATTTT
NA | NA | TRBJ2-1 | TRBV7-2 | CASSLGRDNEQFF | TGTGCCAGCAGCTTAGGTCGAGACAATGAGCAGTTCTTC
NA | TRBD2 | TRBJ2-7 | TRBV2 | CASSAQRGDYEQYF | TGTGCCAGCAGTGCACAGCGGGGGGACTACGAGCAGTACTTC
NA | NA | TRBJ2-5 | TRBV12-2 | CASRLASPPSVQETQYF | TGTGCAAGTCGCTTAGCTTCCCCCCCTAGTGTACAAGAGACCCAGTACTTC
NA | NA | TRBJ2-1 | TRBV18 | CASSPFSSVGSYNEQFF | TGTGCCAGCTCACCATTCTCGAGCGTCGGCTCCTACAATGAGCAGTTCTTC
NA | TRBD2 | TRBJ2-3 | TRBV11-3 | CASSLGTSGRTDTQYF | TGTGCCAGCAGCTTAGGGACTAGCGGGAGAACAGATACGCAGTATTTT
NA | TRBD2 | TRBJ2-2 | TRBV5-1 | CASSLAGSGSGTGELFF | TGCGCCAGCAGCTTGGCCGGGAGCGGGAGCGGCACCGGGGAGCTGTTTTTT
NA | NA | TRBJ1-3 | TRBV2 | CASQLGQPGNTIYF | TGTGCCAGCCAACTGGGACAACCTGGAAACACCATATATTTT
NA | TRBD2 | TRBJ2-7 | TRBV19 | CASSLPGGEQYF | TGTGCCAGTAGTCTTCCGGGAGGGGAGCAGTACTTC
NA | TRBD2 | TRBJ2-5 | TRBV5-1 | CASNGGVREETQYF | TGCGCCAGCAACGGGGGGGTCAGGGAAGAGACCCAGTACTTC
NA | NA | TRBJ1-1 | TRBV4-1 | CASRRDETGYTEAFF | TGCGCCAGCAGACGAGATGAAACAGGGTATACTGAAGCTTTCTTT
NA | TRBD1 | TRBJ1-1 | TRBV19 | CASSIQGQGRYTEAFF | TGTGCCAGTAGTATACAGGGACAGGGGAGGTACACTGAAGCTTTCTTT
NA | TRBD1 | TRBJ2-2 | TRBV5-4 | CASRTGGGTGELFF | TGTGCCAGCAGGACAGGGGGTGGCACCGGGGAGCTGTTTTTT
once | TRBD1 | TRBJ1-2 | TRBV19 | CASSMYRGHYGYTF | TGTGCCAGTAGTATGTACAGGGGTCACTATGGCTACACCTTC
NA | TRBD1 | TRBJ2-5 | TRBV7-7 | CASSLAGTGVETQYF | TGTGCTAGCAGCTTAGCTGGGACAGGCGTAGAGACCCAGTACTTC
NA | NA | TRBJ2-7 | TRBV5-6 | CASSRDTNYEQYF | TGTGCCAGCAGCCGGGACACAAACTACGAGCAGTACTTC
NA | TRBD1 | TRBJ2-7 | TRBV5-1 | CASSLEGANYEQYF | TGCGCCAGCAGCTTGGAGGGGGCGAACTACGAGCAGTACTTC
NA | NA | TRBJ2-7 | TRBV13 | CASSGDSSYEQYF | TGTGCCAGCAGCGGCGACAGCTCCTACGAGCAGTACTTC
NA | NA | TRBJ2-7 | TRBV30 | CAWSYRGSRANEQYF | TGTGCCTGGAGTTACCGCGGGTCCCGGGCGAACGAGCAGTACTTC
NA | TRBD2 | TRBJ2-7 | TRBV7-9 | CASSKPLGGGTGGSYEQYF | TGTGCCAGCAGCAAACCATTGGGCGGAGGAACCGGGGGGTCCTACGAGCAGTACTTC
NA | TRBD2 | TRBJ2-1 | TRBV5-4 | CASSLGLAGGQEQFF | TGTGCCAGCAGCTTAGGACTAGCGGGAGGGCAGGAGCAGTTCTTC
NA | NA | TRBJ2-1 | TRBV5-1 | CASSLVVGDYNEQFF | TGCGCCAGCAGCTTGGTCGTCGGGGACTACAATGAGCAGTTCTTC
NA | TRBD1 | TRBJ2-7 | TRBV29-1 | CSVDGLVGQGSYEQYF | TGCAGCGTTGATGGTCTAGTCGGACAGGGGTCCTACGAGCAGTACTTC
NA | TRBD2 | TRBJ2-7 | TRBV7-9 | CASSRPLAGTGEQYF | TGTGCCAGCAGCCGGCCTCTAGCGGGAACTGGCGAGCAGTACTTC